This TCR beta chain came from a study of T cell changes during pregnancy in multiple sclerosis. This CDR3 region has 20 residues. The germline CDR1 and CDR2 sequences are SGDLS and YYNGEE. Unmatched junction bases numbered 15, after V lost 0 bases and J lost 0 bases. Repertoires were generated with immunoSEQ multiplex PCR, while TCRdb's copy carries only in-frame clones and drops some. The sample has tens of thousands of clones, roughly 90% seen once. The sample in question was CD8+ T cells from peripheral blood mononuclear cells, obtained before pregnancy. The source of this sequence is a female donor with multiple sclerosis, enrolled in a pregnancy study. The V gene is TRBV9, the J gene TRBJ1-2; 9 bases are shared with TRBD1. The CDR3 coding sequence is TGTGCCAGCAGCGTAGCTAAAGTCGGGACAGGGACATCAGCTAACTATGGCTACACCTTC. Translating gives CASSVAKVGTGTSANYGYTF.